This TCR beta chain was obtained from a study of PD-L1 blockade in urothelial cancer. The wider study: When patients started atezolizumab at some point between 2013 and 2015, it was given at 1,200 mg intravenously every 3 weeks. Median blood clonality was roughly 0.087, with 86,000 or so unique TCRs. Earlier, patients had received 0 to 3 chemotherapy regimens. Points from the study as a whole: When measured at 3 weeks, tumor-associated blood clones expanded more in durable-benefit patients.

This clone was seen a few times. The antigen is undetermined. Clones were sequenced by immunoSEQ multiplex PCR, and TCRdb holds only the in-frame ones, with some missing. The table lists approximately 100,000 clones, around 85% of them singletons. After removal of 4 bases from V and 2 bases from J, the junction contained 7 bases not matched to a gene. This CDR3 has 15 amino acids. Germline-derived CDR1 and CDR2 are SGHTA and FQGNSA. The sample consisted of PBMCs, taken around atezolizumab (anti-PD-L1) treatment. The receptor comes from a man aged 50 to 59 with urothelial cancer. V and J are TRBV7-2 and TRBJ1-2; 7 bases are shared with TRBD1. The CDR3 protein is CASSSQQGHNYGYTF. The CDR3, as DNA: TGTGCCAGCAGCTCTCAACAGGGGCACAACTATGGCTACACCTTC.